Below, 8 T cell receptor beta chains from the same sample are listed, as sequenced in a study of shared clonotypes between healthy human individuals. Measured with immunoSEQ multiplex PCR; TCRdb has only the in-frame clones, and not every one. The table shows 400,000 to 600,000 clones, with 70% to 80% occurring only once. Material: PBMCs. The source is a woman aged 40 to 50 in good health. Some clones in this sample may be carry-over from other donors' samples.

The chain employs TRBV6-1 and TRBJ2-6, with no clear D. V was shortened by 5 bases and J by 0 bases, with 8 bases between the two germline ends. In germline, CDR1 is MNHNS, CDR2 SASEGT. The CDR3 is made up of 15 amino acids. The CDR3 sequence: CASSQTSSGANVLTF. In nucleotides, the CDR3 is TGTGCCAGCAGTCAGACAAGCTCTGGGGCCAACGTCCTGACTTTC.

Details on this clone: At the DNA level, this CDR3 is encoded by other sequences in the same sample as well. The chain has TRBV7-2 and TRBJ2-5; weak D call: TRBD2 (6 bases). The CDR3 length is 14 residues. Germline V lookup: CDR1 SGHTA, CDR2 FQGNSA. Between the trimmed V and J ends, which lost 3 bases and 2 bases, there was a span of 10 bases. The CDR3 coding sequence is TGTGCCAGCAGCTTGGGCGGGGCTCAAGAGACCCAGTACTTC. Translation gives CASSLGGAQETQYF.

This chain connects TRBV30 to TRBJ2-3; 7 nucleotides line up with TRBD2. Germline CDR1 reads GTSNPN; CDR2 reads SVGIG (reference sequence). The CDR3 is made up of 17 amino acids. J gave up 0 bases and V 0 bases, and 9 bases lay outside the gene matches. CDR3 sequence: CAWSVLRAGRSTDTQYF. The CDR3 nucleotides read TGTGCCTGGAGTGTCTTAAGAGCGGGACGTAGCACAGATACGCAGTATTTT.

This rearrangement joins TRBV19 to TRBJ2-2; 11 nucleotides line up with TRBD2. Unmatched junction bases numbered 6, after V lost 5 bases and J lost 4 bases. Germline V gene data show CDR1 as LNHDA and CDR2 as SQIVND (reference sequence). The CDR3 totals 16 residues. CDR3 amino acids: CASSGLAGGPTGELFF. CDR3 coding DNA: TGTGCCAGTAGTGGCTTAGCGGGAGGGCCCACCGGGGAGCTGTTTTTT.

The chain links TRBV5-6 to TRBJ1-4; D is uncertain. This CDR3 has 14 residues. The ends were cut back, 2 bases at V and 7 bases at J, with 12 bases in the middle. CDR1 is SGHDT and CDR2 is YYEEEE in the germline V gene. CDR3 DNA sequence: TGTGCCAGCAGCTTCCCCGGAGCGGGTGAAAAACTGTTTTTT. Its translation is CASSFPGAGEKLFF. The full variable domain, its missing parts supplied by reference TRBV5-6 and TRBJ1-4, is DAGVTQSPTHLIKTRGQQVTLRCSPKSGHDTVSWYQQALGQGPQFIFQYYEEEERQRGNFPDRFSGHQFPNYSSELNVNALLLGDSALYLCASSFPGAGEKLFFGSGTQLSVL.

The chain carries TRBV6-4 and TRBJ2-2; 8 nucleotides line up with TRBD1. This CDR3 is built from 14 residues. Germline CDR1 and CDR2: MRHNA and SNTAGT. With V trimmed by 6 bases and J by 5 bases, 5 bases remained unmatched. The CDR3 spells CASSGNRGTGELFF. CDR3 sequence (DNA): TGTGCCAGCAGCGGGAACAGGGGGACCGGGGAGCTGTTTTTT.

This sequence joins TRBV28 and TRBJ1-5, with D uncertain. This CDR3 has 16 residues. The V and J ends lost 5 bases and 2 bases respectively, with 16 bases between them. The V gene's germline CDR1 is MDHEN and CDR2 SYDVKM. CDR3 sequence (DNA): TGTGCCAGCAGTACCGGGAAAGCCGGCGGCAATCAGCCCCAGCATTTT. This gives the protein CASSTGKAGGNQPQHF. The variable domain in full, completed from reference TRBV28 and TRBJ1-5, reads DVKVTQSSRYLVKRTGEKVFLECVQDMDHENMFWYRQDPGLGLRLIYFSYDVKMKEKGDIPEGYSVSREKKERFSLILESASTNQTSMYLCASSTGKAGGNQPQHFGDGTRLSIL.

On this clone itself: This clone may be a read error of a much larger clone one base away. V and J are TRBV5-8 and TRBJ1-5; weak D call: TRBD1 (6 bases). With 2 bases removed from V and 6 bases from J, the gap between germline ends came to 6 bases. Germline V gene lookup returns CDR1 SGHTS and CDR2 YDEGEE. The CDR3 has 12 residues. CDR3 sequence reads: CASSFRGQPQHF. The CDR3 bases are TGTGCCAGCAGCTTCAGGGGTCAGCCCCAGCATTTT.